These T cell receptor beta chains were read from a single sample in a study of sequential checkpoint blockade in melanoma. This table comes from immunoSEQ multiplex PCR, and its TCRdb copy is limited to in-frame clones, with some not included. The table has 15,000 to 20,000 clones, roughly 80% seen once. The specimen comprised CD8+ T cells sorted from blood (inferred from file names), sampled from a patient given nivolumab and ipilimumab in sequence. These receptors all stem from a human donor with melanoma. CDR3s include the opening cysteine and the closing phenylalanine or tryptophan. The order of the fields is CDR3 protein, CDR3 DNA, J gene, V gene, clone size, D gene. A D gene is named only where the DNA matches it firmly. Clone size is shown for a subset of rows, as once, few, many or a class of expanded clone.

CDR3aa: CASSASGTGSETQYF
CDR3nt: TGTGCCAGCAGCGCTTCTGGGACAGGGTCTGAGACCCAGTACTTC
j_gene: TRBJ2-5
v_gene: TRBV9
abundance: few
d_gene: TRBD1

CDR3aa: CASSWTGGLRDEAFF
CDR3nt: TGTGCCAGCAGTTGGACAGGGGGCTTGAGGGATGAAGCTTTCTTT
j_gene: TRBJ1-1
v_gene: TRBV27
abundance: -
d_gene: TRBD1

CDR3aa: CASRDRLAGGLEQFF
CDR3nt: TGTGCCTCCCGGGATCGACTAGCGGGGGGGCTTGAGCAGTTCTTC
j_gene: TRBJ2-1
v_gene: TRBV2
abundance: once
d_gene: TRBD2

CDR3aa: CASSLSVEETQYF
CDR3nt: TGTGCCAGCAGCTTGAGCGTAGAGGAGACCCAGTACTTC
j_gene: TRBJ2-5
v_gene: TRBV5-4
abundance: -
d_gene: -

CDR3aa: CASSSTGSNYGYTF
CDR3nt: TGTGCCAGCAGCTCGACTGGATCTAACTATGGCTACACCTTC
j_gene: TRBJ1-2
v_gene: TRBV13
abundance: once
d_gene: -

CDR3aa: CASSYSTGNGYTF
CDR3nt: TGTGCCAGCAGCTACTCTACAGGAAATGGCTACACCTTC
j_gene: TRBJ1-2
v_gene: TRBV5-4
abundance: few
d_gene: -

CDR3aa: CASSPPGPTDTQYF
CDR3nt: TGCGCCAGCAGCCCCCCTGGGCCCACAGATACGCAGTATTTT
j_gene: TRBJ2-3
v_gene: TRBV4-1
abundance: -
d_gene: -

CDR3aa: CAWSAISGDGEQYF
CDR3nt: TGTGCCTGGAGTGCCATCTCTGGAGACGGTGAGCAGTACTTC
j_gene: TRBJ2-7
v_gene: TRBV30
abundance: -
d_gene: -

CDR3aa: CSVADRDMNYEQYF
CDR3nt: TGCAGCGTTGCGGACAGGGACATGAATTACGAGCAGTACTTC
j_gene: TRBJ2-7
v_gene: TRBV29-1
abundance: -
d_gene: TRBD1

CDR3aa: CASRQGVGTEAFF
CDR3nt: TGTGCCAGCAGGCAGGGGGTAGGGACTGAAGCTTTCTTT
j_gene: TRBJ1-1
v_gene: TRBV6-5
abundance: -
d_gene: TRBD1

CDR3aa: CASSLGGGLTSYEQYF
CDR3nt: TGTGCCAGCAGCTTAGGGGGCGGTTTAACCTCCTACGAGCAGTACTTC
j_gene: TRBJ2-7
v_gene: TRBV11-2
abundance: few
d_gene: -

CDR3aa: CASRKRDKRINSPLHF
CDR3nt: TGTGCCAGCAGGAAAAGGGACAAGAGGATTAATTCACCCCTCCACTTT
j_gene: TRBJ1-6
v_gene: TRBV27
abundance: few
d_gene: -

CDR3aa: CASSQEALAGPQSFGLFF
CDR3nt: TGTGCCAGCAGCCAAGAAGCGCTAGCGGGACCCCAGTCCTTTGGGCTGTTTTTT
j_gene: TRBJ2-2
v_gene: TRBV14
abundance: -
d_gene: TRBD2

CDR3aa: CAWNEGNTEAFF
CDR3nt: TGTGCCTGGAATGAGGGGAACACTGAAGCTTTCTTT
j_gene: TRBJ1-1
v_gene: TRBV30
abundance: -
d_gene: -

CDR3aa: CASSRASGGAETQYF
CDR3nt: TGTGCCAGCAGTAGGGCTAGCGGGGGGGCGGAGACCCAGTACTTC
j_gene: TRBJ2-5
v_gene: TRBV6-5
abundance: -
d_gene: TRBD2

CDR3aa: CATSKEKGLPTYEQYF
CDR3nt: TGTGCCACCAGCAAAGAGAAGGGACTCCCGACCTACGAGCAGTACTTC
j_gene: TRBJ2-7
v_gene: TRBV15
abundance: once
d_gene: -

CDR3aa: CASSVGGGRPSSYNEQFF
CDR3nt: TGTGCCAGCAGCGTAGGAGGTGGGAGGCCGAGCTCCTACAATGAGCAGTTCTTC
j_gene: TRBJ2-1
v_gene: TRBV9
abundance: -
d_gene: -

CDR3aa: CAIDRGFSAGEQFF
CDR3nt: TGTGCCATCGACAGGGGCTTTTCCGCGGGGGAGCAGTTCTTC
j_gene: TRBJ2-1
v_gene: TRBV10-3
abundance: -
d_gene: TRBD1

CDR3aa: CASSIAGAGTREMEELFF
CDR3nt: TGTGCCAGTAGTATAGCGGGCGCCGGGACACGAGAGATGGAAGAGCTGTTTTTT
j_gene: TRBJ2-2
v_gene: TRBV19
abundance: -
d_gene: -

CDR3aa: CASSQNDILHF
CDR3nt: TGTGCCAGCAGCCAGAACGACATCCTCCACTTT
j_gene: TRBJ1-6
v_gene: TRBV6-1
abundance: few
d_gene: -

CDR3aa: CASSQVPGVRDVLTF
CDR3nt: TGTGCCAGCAGCCAAGTCCCCGGGGTAAGGGACGTCCTGACTTTC
j_gene: TRBJ2-6
v_gene: TRBV14
abundance: -
d_gene: -

CDR3aa: CSVEDGRTGGAREQFF
CDR3nt: TGCAGCGTTGAAGATGGGAGGACAGGGGGCGCCCGTGAGCAGTTCTTC
j_gene: TRBJ2-1
v_gene: TRBV29-1
abundance: -
d_gene: TRBD1

CDR3aa: CASRQTSGGAGETQYF
CDR3nt: TGCGCCAGCAGGCAGACTAGCGGGGGGGCGGGAGAGACCCAGTACTTC
j_gene: TRBJ2-5
v_gene: TRBV4-1
abundance: few
d_gene: TRBD2

CDR3aa: CASSPSGLAGDNEQFF
CDR3nt: TGCGCCAGCAGCCCCTCGGGGCTAGCGGGAGACAATGAGCAGTTCTTC
j_gene: TRBJ2-1
v_gene: TRBV5-1
abundance: -
d_gene: TRBD2

CDR3aa: CASSSGGSYEQYF
CDR3nt: TGTGCCAGCAGCTCGGGGGGGTCCTACGAGCAGTACTTC
j_gene: TRBJ2-7
v_gene: TRBV5-6
abundance: -
d_gene: TRBD2

CDR3aa: CASSEWPSTEAFF
CDR3nt: TGTGCCAGCAGTGAATGGCCGTCCACTGAAGCTTTCTTT
j_gene: TRBJ1-1
v_gene: TRBV25-1
abundance: once
d_gene: -

CDR3aa: CASSGLQGIVGELFF
CDR3nt: TGCGCCAGCAGCGGACTACAGGGGATAGTCGGGGAGCTGTTTTTT
j_gene: TRBJ2-2
v_gene: TRBV5-1
abundance: -
d_gene: -

CDR3aa: CASRGSSGANVLTF
CDR3nt: TGCGCCAGCAGGGGGAGCTCTGGGGCCAACGTCCTGACTTTC
j_gene: TRBJ2-6
v_gene: TRBV5-1
abundance: -
d_gene: -

CDR3aa: CASSYSGGTEAFF
CDR3nt: TGTGCCAGCAGTTACTCAGGGGGTACTGAAGCTTTCTTT
j_gene: TRBJ1-1
v_gene: TRBV6-6
abundance: -
d_gene: -

CDR3aa: CASSPNSDTQYF
CDR3nt: TGTGCCAGCAGCCCTAACTCTGATACGCAGTATTTT
j_gene: TRBJ2-3
v_gene: TRBV9
abundance: -
d_gene: -

CDR3aa: CASSLAAVSGANVLTF
CDR3nt: TGTGCCAGCAGCTTAGCGGCCGTCTCTGGGGCCAACGTCCTGACTTTC
j_gene: TRBJ2-6
v_gene: TRBV7-9
abundance: -
d_gene: -

CDR3aa: CASSQDPSGVPGGEQFF
CDR3nt: TGTGCCAGCAGCCAAGACCCTAGCGGGGTCCCGGGGGGCGAGCAGTTCTTC
j_gene: TRBJ2-1
v_gene: TRBV4-2
abundance: -
d_gene: TRBD2

CDR3aa: CAISGETLSPSTDTQYF
CDR3nt: TGTGCCATCAGTGGGGAGACCCTCTCCCCTAGCACAGATACGCAGTATTTT
j_gene: TRBJ2-3
v_gene: TRBV10-3
abundance: -
d_gene: -

CDR3aa: CAWSGGPGTGGVMNTEAFF
CDR3nt: TGTGCCTGGAGTGGGGGCCCAGGGACAGGGGGCGTCATGAACACTGAAGCTTTCTTT
j_gene: TRBJ1-1
v_gene: TRBV30
abundance: -
d_gene: TRBD1

CDR3aa: CASTQRSTDTQYF
CDR3nt: TGTGCCAGTACCCAGCGGAGCACAGATACGCAGTATTTT
j_gene: TRBJ2-3
v_gene: TRBV19
abundance: -
d_gene: -

CDR3aa: CASSDSSEDTQYF
CDR3nt: TGTGCCAGCAGTGACTCGAGTGAAGATACGCAGTATTTT
j_gene: TRBJ2-3
v_gene: TRBV6-4
abundance: -
d_gene: -

CDR3aa: CASSPGISYEQYF
CDR3nt: TGCGCCAGCAGCCCAGGTATTTCCTACGAGCAGTACTTC
j_gene: TRBJ2-7
v_gene: TRBV4-1
abundance: -
d_gene: -

CDR3aa: CASGGTGTRGYTF
CDR3nt: TGCGCCAGCGGGGGGACAGGGACTCGTGGCTACACCTTC
j_gene: TRBJ1-2
v_gene: TRBV5-1
abundance: -
d_gene: TRBD1

CDR3aa: CASSLASYYEQYF
CDR3nt: TGCGCCAGCAGCTTGGCCTCGTACTACGAGCAGTACTTC
j_gene: TRBJ2-7
v_gene: TRBV5-1
abundance: -
d_gene: -

CDR3aa: CASSLVSSFNEQFF
CDR3nt: TGTGCCAGCAGTTTGGTCTCTAGCTTCAATGAGCAGTTCTTC
j_gene: TRBJ2-1
v_gene: TRBV27
abundance: -
d_gene: -

CDR3aa: CASSPLAGEVYSEQFF
CDR3nt: TGCGCCAGCAGCCCATTAGCGGGGGAAGTATACAGTGAGCAGTTCTTC
j_gene: TRBJ2-1
v_gene: TRBV4-1
abundance: -
d_gene: TRBD2

CDR3aa: CASSLYTGEQFF
CDR3nt: TGTGCCAGCAGTTTATACACGGGGGAGCAGTTCTTC
j_gene: TRBJ2-1
v_gene: TRBV27
abundance: once
d_gene: -

CDR3aa: CASSMGGAFTEAFF
CDR3nt: TGTGCCAGTAGTATGGGGGGGGCGTTCACTGAAGCTTTCTTT
j_gene: TRBJ1-1
v_gene: TRBV19
abundance: -
d_gene: -

CDR3aa: CASSVGLAEETQYF
CDR3nt: TGTGCCAGTAGTGTCGGACTAGCGGAAGAGACCCAGTACTTC
j_gene: TRBJ2-5
v_gene: TRBV19
abundance: -
d_gene: TRBD2

CDR3aa: CASSESLPGRHYGYTF
CDR3nt: TGCGCCAGCAGTGAGTCGTTACCGGGGAGGCACTATGGCTACACCTTC
j_gene: TRBJ1-2
v_gene: TRBV10-2
abundance: -
d_gene: -

CDR3aa: CASSRPPADTQYF
CDR3nt: TGTGCCAGCAGTCGGCCCCCAGCGGATACGCAGTATTTT
j_gene: TRBJ2-3
v_gene: TRBV27
abundance: once
d_gene: -

CDR3aa: CAFRLAGWDTGELFF
CDR3nt: TGTGCCTTTAGACTAGCGGGATGGGACACCGGGGAGCTGTTTTTT
j_gene: TRBJ2-2
v_gene: TRBV30
abundance: -
d_gene: TRBD2

CDR3aa: CASSPPSSGPTYEQYF
CDR3nt: TGTGCCAGCTCACCACCGTCGTCAGGTCCGACGTACGAGCAGTACTTC
j_gene: TRBJ2-7
v_gene: TRBV18
abundance: -
d_gene: -

CDR3aa: CASREQGAVDEKLFF
CDR3nt: TGTGCCAGCAGGGAACAGGGGGCAGTTGATGAAAAACTGTTTTTT
j_gene: TRBJ1-4
v_gene: TRBV5-3
abundance: few
d_gene: TRBD1

CDR3aa: CASTFVGPRGPFSSPLHF
CDR3nt: TGCGCCAGCACGTTCGTCGGCCCTAGGGGCCCTTTTTCTTCACCCCTCCACTTT
j_gene: TRBJ1-6
v_gene: TRBV23-1
abundance: -
d_gene: -

CDR3aa: CSVVLQGSGNIQYF
CDR3nt: TGCAGCGTTGTCCTCCAGGGGAGCGGAAACATTCAGTACTTC
j_gene: TRBJ2-4
v_gene: TRBV29-1
abundance: -
d_gene: -

CDR3aa: CASSYLPGYEQYF
CDR3nt: TGCGCCAGCAGCTACCTTCCAGGCTACGAGCAGTACTTC
j_gene: TRBJ2-7
v_gene: TRBV5-1
abundance: once
d_gene: -

CDR3aa: CASSSQAYEQYF
CDR3nt: TGTGCCAGCAGCTCACAGGCCTACGAGCAGTACTTC
j_gene: TRBJ2-7
v_gene: TRBV7-8
abundance: -
d_gene: -

CDR3aa: CASSPVGGETQYF
CDR3nt: TGTGCCAGCAGCCCCGTCGGGGGAGAGACCCAGTACTTC
j_gene: TRBJ2-5
v_gene: TRBV13
abundance: -
d_gene: -

CDR3aa: CASSLRRQGARDIQYF
CDR3nt: TGTGCCAGCAGCTTAAGAAGACAGGGCGCAAGAGACATTCAGTACTTC
j_gene: TRBJ2-4
v_gene: TRBV7-2
abundance: once
d_gene: TRBD1

CDR3aa: CASSLGDTGELFF
CDR3nt: TGCGCCAGCAGCTTGGGAGACACCGGGGAGCTGTTTTTT
j_gene: TRBJ2-2
v_gene: TRBV5-1
abundance: -
d_gene: -

CDR3aa: CASSIRDFYEQYF
CDR3nt: TGTGCCAGTAGTATTCGAGATTTCTACGAGCAGTACTTC
j_gene: TRBJ2-7
v_gene: TRBV19
abundance: few
d_gene: -

CDR3aa: CASSQDPGQYTDTQYF
CDR3nt: TGTGCCAGCAGCCAGGACCCGGGACAGTACACAGATACGCAGTATTTT
j_gene: TRBJ2-3
v_gene: TRBV4-2
abundance: -
d_gene: TRBD1

CDR3aa: CASSKSAWVAEQYF
CDR3nt: TGTGCCAGTAGTAAGTCGGCCTGGGTAGCCGAGCAGTACTTC
j_gene: TRBJ2-7
v_gene: TRBV19
abundance: few
d_gene: -